This TCR beta chain was identified in a study of technical replicates of blood from a handful of donors. The CDR3 extends over 16 amino acids. After removal of 3 bases from V and 0 bases from J, the junction contained 4 bases not matched to a gene. The germline gives CDR1 ENHRY, CDR2 SYGVKD. Assay used: immunoSEQ multiplex PCR; TCRdb lists only in-frame clones, some missing. The sample lists 75,000 to 100,000 clones; about 94% were seen once. Sequencing used T cells isolated from PBMCs. The receptor's source is a human donor in good health. The chain has TRBV10-3 and TRBJ2-4, with 8 bases that match TRBD1. The CDR3 nucleotides read TGTGCCATCAGTGATCGGACAGGGTTAGCCAAAAACATTCAGTACTTC. It is translated as CAISDRTGLAKNIQYF.